The clone carrying this TCR beta chain was recorded a few times. Its specificity is not known. Scientists ran DNA taken from cultured CD4+ T cells through the Oncomine TCR Beta short-read assay for sequencing. TCRdb processed the PCR reads anew with MiXCR; each CDR3 protein has one entry. The table shows some 15,000 distinct CDR3 sequences, with roughly 61% occurring only once. The source of the sample is a study of vaccination and CD4 T cells after COVID-19. Overall study context: Recovered-phase convalescent patients showed SARS-CoV-2 positivity by nasal swab PCR; nine were mild, one severe. Sampling after COVID took place at a median of about 98 days (range 35 to 161) following diagnosis.

Treatment here: approximately 9-day PBMC culture with coronavirus spike peptide pools or control peptides (ViraFEST assay). Patients returned positive PCR results between March and December 2020, earlier than US Alpha, Beta and Delta variants. Germline CDR1 is LNHNV and CDR2 is YYDKDF (reference sequence). V lost 1 base, J lost 0 bases, and 4 bases lay in between. This CDR3 has 14 amino acids. The gene calls are TRBV15 and TRBJ2-4; D call uncertain. This clonotype originated in a human donor who had recovered from COVID-19. The sample was CD4+ T cells from blood, cultured in vitro. The CDR3, as DNA: TGTGCCACCAGCAGAGCCCTAGCCAAAAACATTCAGTACTTC. Translated, it gives CATSRALAKNIQYF.